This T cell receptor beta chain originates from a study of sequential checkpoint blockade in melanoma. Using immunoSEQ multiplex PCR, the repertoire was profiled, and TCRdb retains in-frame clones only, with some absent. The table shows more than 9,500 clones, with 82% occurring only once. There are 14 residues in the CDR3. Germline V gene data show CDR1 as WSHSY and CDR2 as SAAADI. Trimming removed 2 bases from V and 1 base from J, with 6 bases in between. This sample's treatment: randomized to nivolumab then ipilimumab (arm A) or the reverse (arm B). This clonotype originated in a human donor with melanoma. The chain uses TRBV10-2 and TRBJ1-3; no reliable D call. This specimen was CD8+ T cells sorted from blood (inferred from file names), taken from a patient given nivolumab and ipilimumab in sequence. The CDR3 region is CASSEAGSGNTIYF. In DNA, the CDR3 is TGCGCCAGCAGTGAGGCGGGGTCTGGAAACACCATATATTTT.